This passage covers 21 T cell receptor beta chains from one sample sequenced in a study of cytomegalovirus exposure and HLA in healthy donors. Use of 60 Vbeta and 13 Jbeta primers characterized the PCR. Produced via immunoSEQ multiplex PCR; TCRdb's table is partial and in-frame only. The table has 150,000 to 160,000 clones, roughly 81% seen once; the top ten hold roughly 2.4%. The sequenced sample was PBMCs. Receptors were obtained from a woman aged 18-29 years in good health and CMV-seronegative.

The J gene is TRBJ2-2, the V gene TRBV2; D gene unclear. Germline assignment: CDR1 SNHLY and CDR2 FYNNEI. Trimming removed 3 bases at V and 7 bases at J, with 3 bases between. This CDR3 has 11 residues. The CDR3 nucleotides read TGTGCCAGCAGTGATCGCGGGGAGCTGTTTTTT. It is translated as CASSDRGELFF.

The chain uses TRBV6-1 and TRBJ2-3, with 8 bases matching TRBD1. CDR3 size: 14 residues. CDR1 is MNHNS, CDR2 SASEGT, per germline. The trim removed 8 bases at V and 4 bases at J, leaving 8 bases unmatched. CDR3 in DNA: TGTGCCAGCGCGGGACAGGTAGGCCCAGATACGCAGTATTTT. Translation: CASAGQVGPDTQYF.

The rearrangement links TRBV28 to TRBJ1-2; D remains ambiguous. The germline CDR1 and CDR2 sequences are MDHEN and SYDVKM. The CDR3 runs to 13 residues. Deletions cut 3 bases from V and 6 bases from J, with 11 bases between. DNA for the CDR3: TGTGCCAGCAGTTTTCTTAGTGGGCATGGCTACACCTTC. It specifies CASSFLSGHGYTF.

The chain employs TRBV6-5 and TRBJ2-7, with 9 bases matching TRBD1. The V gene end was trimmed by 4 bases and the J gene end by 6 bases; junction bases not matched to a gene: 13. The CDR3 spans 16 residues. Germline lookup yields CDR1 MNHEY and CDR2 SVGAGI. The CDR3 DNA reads TGTGCCAGCAGTTCGCACAGGGGGCTGGGGGCAAGCGAGCAGTACTTC. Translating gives CASSSHRGLGASEQYF.

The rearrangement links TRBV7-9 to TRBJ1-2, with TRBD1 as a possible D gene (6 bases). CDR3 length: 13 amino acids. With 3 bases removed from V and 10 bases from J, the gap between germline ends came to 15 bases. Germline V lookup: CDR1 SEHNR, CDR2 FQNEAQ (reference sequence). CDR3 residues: CASSLGAAKDYTF. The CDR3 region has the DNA TGTGCCAGCAGCTTGGGGGCCGCAAAGGACTACACCTTC.

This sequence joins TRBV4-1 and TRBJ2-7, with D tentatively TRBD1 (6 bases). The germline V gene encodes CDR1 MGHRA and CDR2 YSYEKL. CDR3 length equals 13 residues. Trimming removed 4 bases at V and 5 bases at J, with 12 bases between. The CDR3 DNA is TGCGCCAGCAGCCTCGCACAGGGCCACGAGCAGTACTTC. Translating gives CASSLAQGHEQYF.

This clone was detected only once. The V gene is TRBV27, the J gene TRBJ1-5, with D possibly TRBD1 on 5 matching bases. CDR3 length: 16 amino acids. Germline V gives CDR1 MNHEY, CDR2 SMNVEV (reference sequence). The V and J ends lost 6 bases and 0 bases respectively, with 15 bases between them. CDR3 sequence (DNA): TGTGCCAGCAGGAAAGGGGCGTATCATAGCAATCAGCCCCAGCATTTT. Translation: CASRKGAYHSNQPQHF.

The CDR3: CASSLGGDTYYGYTF. CDR3 DNA: TGTGCCAGCAGCTTGGGTGGGGACACCTACTATGGCTACACCTTC. The chain links TRBV5-5 to TRBJ1-2; D perhaps matches TRBD1 (6 bases). Trimming stripped 0 bases from V and 3 bases from J, with 12 bases between. This CDR3 has 15 amino acids. CDR1 and CDR2 from the germline V gene are SGHKS and YYEKEE (reference sequence).

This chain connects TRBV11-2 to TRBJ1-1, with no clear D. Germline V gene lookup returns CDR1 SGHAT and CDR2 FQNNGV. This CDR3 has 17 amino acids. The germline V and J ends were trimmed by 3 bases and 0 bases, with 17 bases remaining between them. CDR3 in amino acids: CASSLGRLGQMNTEAFF. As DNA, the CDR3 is TGTGCCAGCAGCTTGGGGAGGTTGGGTCAAATGAACACTGAAGCTTTCTTT.

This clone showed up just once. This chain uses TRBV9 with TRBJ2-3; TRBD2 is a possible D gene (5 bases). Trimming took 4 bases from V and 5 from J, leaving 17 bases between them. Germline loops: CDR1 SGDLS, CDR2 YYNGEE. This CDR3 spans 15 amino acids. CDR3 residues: CASSPNEGAGDTQYF. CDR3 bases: TGTGCCAGCAGCCCTAACGAGGGAGCAGGAGATACGCAGTATTTT.

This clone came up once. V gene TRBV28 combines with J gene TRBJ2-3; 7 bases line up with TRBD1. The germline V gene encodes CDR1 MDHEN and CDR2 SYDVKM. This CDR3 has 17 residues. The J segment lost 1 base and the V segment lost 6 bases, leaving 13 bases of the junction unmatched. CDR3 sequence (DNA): TGTGCCAGCAGCGGGTCCCCCGGGACAGCGGGCACAGATACGCAGTATTTT. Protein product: CASSGSPGTAGTDTQYF.

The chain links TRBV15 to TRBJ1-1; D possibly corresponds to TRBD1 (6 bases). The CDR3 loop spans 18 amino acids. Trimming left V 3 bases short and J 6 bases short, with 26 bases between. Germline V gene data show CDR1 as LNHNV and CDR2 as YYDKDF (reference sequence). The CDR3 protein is CATSRTAVPRAKGAEAFF. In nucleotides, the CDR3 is TGTGCCACCAGCAGGACAGCGGTGCCTAGAGCCAAGGGGGCTGAAGCTTTCTTT.

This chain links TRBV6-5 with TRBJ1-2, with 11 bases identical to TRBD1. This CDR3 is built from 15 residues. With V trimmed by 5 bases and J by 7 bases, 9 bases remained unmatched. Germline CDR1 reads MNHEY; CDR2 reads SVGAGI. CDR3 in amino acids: CASSHPRDRGCGYTF. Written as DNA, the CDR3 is TGTGCCAGCAGTCACCCCCGGGACAGGGGGTGTGGCTACACCTTC.

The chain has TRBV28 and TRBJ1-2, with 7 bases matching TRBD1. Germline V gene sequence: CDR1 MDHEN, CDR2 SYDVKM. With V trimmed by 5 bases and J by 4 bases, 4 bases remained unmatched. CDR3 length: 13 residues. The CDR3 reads CASSPGQVYGYTF. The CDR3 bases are TGTGCCAGCAGTCCAGGACAGGTCTATGGCTACACCTTC.

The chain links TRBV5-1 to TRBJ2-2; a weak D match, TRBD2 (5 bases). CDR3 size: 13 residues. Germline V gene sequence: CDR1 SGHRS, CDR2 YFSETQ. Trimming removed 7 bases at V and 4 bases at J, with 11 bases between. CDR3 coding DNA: TGCGCCAGCGGCGACGGGGTCACCGGGGAGCTGTTTTTT. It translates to CASGDGVTGELFF.

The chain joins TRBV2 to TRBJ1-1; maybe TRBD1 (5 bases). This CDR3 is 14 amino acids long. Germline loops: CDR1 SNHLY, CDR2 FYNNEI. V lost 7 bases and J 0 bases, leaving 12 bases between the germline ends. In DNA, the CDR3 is TGTGCCAGCATCGGGGGGAACATGAACACTGAAGCTTTCTTT. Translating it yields CASIGGNMNTEAFF.

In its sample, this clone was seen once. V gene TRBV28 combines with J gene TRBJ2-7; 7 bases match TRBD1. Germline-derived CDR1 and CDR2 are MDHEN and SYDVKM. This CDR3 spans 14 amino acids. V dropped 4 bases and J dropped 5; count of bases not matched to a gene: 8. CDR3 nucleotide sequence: TGTGCCAGCAGTTGGAGACAGGGAACGGACGAGCAGTACTTC. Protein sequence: CASSWRQGTDEQYF.

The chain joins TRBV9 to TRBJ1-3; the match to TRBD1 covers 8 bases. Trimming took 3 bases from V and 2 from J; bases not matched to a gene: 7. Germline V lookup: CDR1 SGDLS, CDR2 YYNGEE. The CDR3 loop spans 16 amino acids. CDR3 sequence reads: CASSATGGEAGNTIYF. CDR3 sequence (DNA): TGTGCCAGCAGCGCAACAGGGGGAGAAGCTGGAAACACCATATATTTT.

The chain's CDR3 is CASSLVPRQYF. As DNA, the CDR3 is TGTGCCAGCAGCTTAGTTCCCCGGCAGTATTTT. The chain couples TRBV7-2 to TRBJ2-3; unclear D gene. The CDR3 runs to 11 residues. The germline V and J ends were trimmed by 1 base and 11 bases, with 7 bases remaining between them. Germline lookup yields CDR1 SGHTA and CDR2 FQGNSA.

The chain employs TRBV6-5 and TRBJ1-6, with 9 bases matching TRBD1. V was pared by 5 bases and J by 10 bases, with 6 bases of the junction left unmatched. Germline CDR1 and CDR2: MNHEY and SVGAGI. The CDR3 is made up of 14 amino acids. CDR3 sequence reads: CASSPGQGPSPLHF. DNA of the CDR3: TGTGCCAGCAGTCCGGGACAGGGTCCCTCACCCCTCCACTTT.

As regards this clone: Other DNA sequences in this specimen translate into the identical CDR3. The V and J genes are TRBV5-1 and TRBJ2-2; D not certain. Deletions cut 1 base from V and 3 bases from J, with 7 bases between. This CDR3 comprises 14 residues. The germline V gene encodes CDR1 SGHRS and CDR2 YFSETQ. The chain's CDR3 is CASSLRGDTGELFF. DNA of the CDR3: TGCGCCAGCAGCTTGAGAGGAGACACCGGGGAGCTGTTTTTT.